These 13 T cell receptor beta chains were sequenced from one sample in a study of blood T cell repertoires in COVID-19. The method was immunoSEQ multiplex PCR; TCRdb's version includes in-frame clones alone and lacks a portion of them. The sample contains about 120,000 clones, 85% to 90% of which appear only once. The material sequenced was peripheral blood. Receptors were obtained from a woman in her sixties or seventies with COVID-19, enrolled during active disease.

The chain joins TRBV7-8 to TRBJ2-3; D not certain. The length of the CDR3 is 14 residues. V was trimmed by 1 base and J by 0 bases, leaving 5 bases between them. CDR1 SGHVS and CDR2 FQNEAQ come from the germline V gene. The CDR3: CASSLGPSTDTQYF. The CDR3 nucleotides read TGTGCCAGCAGCTTAGGTCCAAGCACAGATACGCAGTATTTT.

V is TRBV10-3 and J is TRBJ1-1; TRBD1 is a possible D gene (6 bases). This CDR3 has 16 amino acids. Germline CDR1 and CDR2: ENHRY and SYGVKD. Between the trimmed V and J ends, which lost 6 bases and 0 bases, there was a span of 17 bases. CDR3 in amino acids: CAISASVGHMNTEAFF. The CDR3 coding sequence is TGTGCCATCAGCGCCTCCGTGGGACACATGAACACTGAAGCTTTCTTT.

In this sample, this clone turned up once. The chain joins TRBV6-1 to TRBJ1-1; 9 bases align to TRBD1. With 0 bases clipped from V and 6 bases from J, the junction kept 5 bases outside the gene matches. This CDR3 is built from 15 residues. CDR1 and CDR2 (germline): MNHNS, SASEGT. The CDR3 DNA reads as TGTGCCAGCAGTGAAGCCCTGGGGGACAGGGCTGAAGCTTTCTTT. Its protein is CASSEALGDRAEAFF.

The V and J genes are TRBV7-9 and TRBJ1-5; 8 bases fit TRBD1. J was trimmed by 5 bases and V by 4 bases; bases with no gene match: 7. CDR3 length equals 15 residues. CDR1 and CDR2 from the germline V gene are SEHNR and FQNEAQ (reference sequence). The CDR3 region is CASSSDRGPDQPQHF. The DNA for the CDR3 is TGTGCCAGCAGCTCCGACAGGGGCCCCGATCAGCCCCAGCATTTT.

The chain joins TRBV7-2 to TRBJ2-5, with 9 bases fitting TRBD1. V was pared by 6 bases and J by 5 bases, with 4 bases of the junction left unmatched. There are 13 residues in the CDR3. CDR1 and CDR2 from the germline V gene are SGHTA and FQGNSA. CDR3 DNA sequence: TGTGCCAGCAGGAACAGGGGGCCGGAGACCCAGTACTTC. Encoded protein: CASRNRGPETQYF.

The chain has TRBV27 and TRBJ1-3, with TRBD1 matching over 9 bases. This CDR3 is built from 16 residues. The germline V gene has CDR1 MNHEY and CDR2 SMNVEV (reference sequence). The junction had 6 bases not matched to a gene; V was cut back by 6 bases and J by 0 bases. The chain's CDR3 is CASRGTGTFSGNTIYF. In DNA form, the CDR3 reads TGTGCCAGCAGGGGGACAGGGACCTTCTCTGGAAACACCATATATTTT.

This chain joins TRBV11-2 and TRBJ1-4; D is uncertain. Trimming cost V 5 bases and J 0 bases, with 10 bases left between them. Germline V gives CDR1 SGHAT, CDR2 FQNNGV. This CDR3 is built from 15 residues. The chain's CDR3 is CASSPQIATNEKLFF. CDR3 sequence (DNA): TGTGCCAGCAGCCCTCAGATCGCAACTAATGAAAAACTGTTTTTT.

The CDR3 loop is CASSLTAGGSGLSGYTF. CDR3 coding DNA: TGTGCCAGCAGCTTAACGGCCGGTGGGAGTGGGTTAAGTGGCTACACCTTC. This chain links TRBV7-3 with TRBJ1-2; D gene ambiguous. Germline loops: CDR1 SGHTA, CDR2 FQGTGA. Trimming cost V 0 bases and J 7 bases, with 21 bases left between them. The CDR3 has 17 amino acids.

The chain uses TRBV11-2 and TRBJ2-1, with 8 bases that match TRBD1. Per the germline V gene, CDR1 is SGHAT and CDR2 is FQNNGV. Unmatched junction bases numbered 12, after V lost 7 bases and J lost 7 bases. This CDR3 is built from 15 residues. As DNA, the CDR3 is TGTGCCAGCACCGGATTCCAGGGGGCCGAGAATGAGCAGTTCTTC. Translated: CASTGFQGAENEQFF.

This sequence joins TRBV5-1 and TRBJ2-2, with a possible D match to TRBD2 (5 bases). The CDR3 is 14 residues long. Germline CDR1 reads SGHRS; CDR2 reads YFSETQ. Between the trimmed V and J ends, which lost 1 base and 3 bases, there was a span of 7 bases. CDR3 sequence reads: CASSLSGDTGELFF. In DNA form, the CDR3 reads TGCGCCAGCAGCTTGTCCGGGGACACCGGGGAGCTGTTTTTT.

The chain links TRBV4-1 to TRBJ2-1; possibly TRBD2 for D (5 bases). Deletions cut 0 bases from V and 13 bases from J, with 16 bases between. CDR3 length: 14 residues. Germline V gene data show CDR1 as MGHRA and CDR2 as YSYEKL. The CDR3 protein is CASSQDLDTGRQFF. The CDR3 coding sequence is TGCGCCAGCAGCCAAGATCTTGATACGGGAAGACAGTTCTTC.

The chain uses TRBV5-6 and TRBJ2-7, with 9 bases lining up with TRBD1. CDR1 is SGHDT and CDR2 is YYEEEE in the germline V gene. The CDR3 is 15 residues long. With 7 bases clipped from V and 3 bases from J, the junction kept 11 bases outside the gene matches. The CDR3: CASGPWTGVIYEQYF. Here the CDR3 DNA reads TGTGCCAGCGGGCCGTGGACAGGGGTCATCTACGAGCAGTACTTC.

V usage is TRBV11-2 and J usage is TRBJ2-7, with a possible D match to TRBD1 (5 bases). The CDR3 contains 14 residues. Trimming left V 1 base short and J 1 base short, with 8 bases between. Germline V gene sequence: CDR1 SGHAT, CDR2 FQNNGV. The CDR3 DNA is TGTGCCAGCAGCTTAGGTTCAGGGTCCTACGAGCAGTACTTC. This gives the protein CASSLGSGSYEQYF. Based on the CDR3 plus reference TRBV11-2 and TRBJ2-7, the full variable domain is EAGVAQSPRYKIIEKRQSVAFWCNPISGHATLYWYQQILGQGPKLLIQFQNNGVVDDSQLPKDRFSAERLKGVDSTLKIQPAKLEDSAVYLCASSLGSGSYEQYFGPGTRLTVT.